This TCR beta chain stems from a study of T cell responses to AZD1222 COVID-19 vaccine. Study observations and caveats: Vaccine-associated CD4 TCRs spanned spike, dominant at 160-218 and 743-854. In the spike-specific TCR repertoire, nearly half reportedly target unmutated variant regions.

Assay: immunoSEQ multiplex PCR; the TCRdb copy retains only in-frame clones and omits some. The table records roughly 85,000 clones, 75% to 95% of them present only once. In germline, CDR1 is SSHAT, CDR2 FNYEAQ (reference sequence). The CDR3 has 15 amino acids. V lost 5 bases and J 3 bases, leaving 13 bases between the germline ends. Researchers grouped second doses given at about 4 or about 12 weeks into one pool. Concerning this clone: Its antigen remains unidentified.

The rearrangement uses TRBV7-7 and TRBJ1-4; D is unresolved. The specimen was peripheral blood, collected 28 days after the second AZD1222 dose. The sequence came from an adult who received the AZD1222 COVID-19 vaccine. CDR3 region: CASSATGVANEKLFF. In DNA, the CDR3 is TGTGCCAGCAGCGCGACCGGGGTGGCTAATGAAAAACTGTTTTTT.